This T cell receptor (beta chain) was profiled in a study of blood T cell repertoires in COVID-19. Study as a whole: Samples came from the United States, Italy and Spain, spanning acute and convalescent COVID-19. In each case, the material was cDNA or gDNA derived from T cells, B-cell-depleted T cells, or PBMCs.

Original processing methods: Cell counts per sample came from amplifying reference gene primers. Profiling relied on immunoSEQ multiplex PCR, and the TCRdb table lists in-frame clones only, not all of them. Clone size and the V and J calls come from that table; the DNA yielded D and trimming. The data show around 170,000 clones, with 86% seen just once and about 3.9% held by the top ten. This CDR3 comprises 13 residues. In germline, CDR1 is MDHEN, CDR2 SYDVKM. V shed 6 bases, J shed 9 bases, and the junction held 11 bases outside the gene matches. This clonotype was sampled from a woman in her 70s with acute or convalescent COVID-19. The sample taken for sequencing was peripheral blood. The rearrangement links TRBV28 to TRBJ2-7; 7 positions match TRBD1. CDR3 region: CASSPRPGGWQYF. CDR3 bases: TGTGCCAGCAGCCCACGCCCAGGGGGATGGCAGTACTTC. The full variable domain, in which reference TRBV28 and TRBJ2-7 provide the parts outside the CDR3, is DVKVTQSSRYLVKRTGEKVFLECVQDMDHENMFWYRQDPGLGLRLIYFSYDVKMKEKGDIPEGYSVSREKKERFSLILESASTNQTSMYLCASSPRPGGWQYFGPGTRLTVT.